These T cell receptor beta chains were read from a single sample in a study of OX40 agonist ivuxolimab in advanced cancers. TCRdb's table, derived via immunoSEQ multiplex PCR, lists solely in-frame clones and lacks some. The table has 13,000 to 15,000 clones, about 87% seen once; the top ten hold 6.7%. The input for sequencing was CD4+ or CD8+ T cells sorted from blood, taken in a trial of the OX40 agonist ivuxolimab. The receptors were sampled from an adult with an advanced solid tumor such as melanoma, head and neck, liver or kidney cancer. The CDR3 runs from the conserved cysteine through the conserved F or W. D genes are given only for firm matches. For some rows the clone size is stated as once, few or many, or as a class when expanded; others skip it.

V,J,D,size,CDR3,DNA
TRBV18,TRBJ1-2,-,few,CASSPESSSGYTF,TGTGCCAGCTCACCAGAGTCGAGTTCTGGCTACACCTTC
TRBV7-2,TRBJ2-5,TRBD2,-,CASSSPGLARQETQYF,TGTGCCAGCAGTTCTCCGGGACTAGCGAGGCAAGAGACCCAGTACTTC
TRBV6-5,TRBJ1-2,-,-,CASAPLTGYGYTF,TGTGCCAGCGCCCCTCTAACCGGCTATGGCTACACCTTC
TRBV9,TRBJ1-4,TRBD1,-,CASSVSGGEGEKLFF,TGTGCCAGCAGCGTCTCAGGGGGGGAGGGTGAAAAACTGTTTTTT
TRBV19,TRBJ2-5,TRBD1,once,CASSGATGGNQETQYF,TGTGCCAGTAGTGGCGCGACAGGGGGAAACCAAGAGACCCAGTACTTC
TRBV7-2,TRBJ1-2,TRBD1,few,CASQTGPYGYTF,TGTGCCAGTCAGACAGGGCCCTATGGCTACACCTTC
TRBV5-1,TRBJ2-7,TRBD1,-,CASSLIGTGGYEQYF,TGCGCCAGCAGTTTAATTGGGACAGGGGGCTACGAGCAGTACTTC
TRBV19,TRBJ1-5,TRBD1,few,CASSHRGPQHF,TGTGCCAGTAGTCACAGGGGACCCCAGCATTTT
TRBV4-2,TRBJ2-3,-,-,CASSQDVGVGTQYF,TGTGCCAGCAGCCAAGACGTGGGGGTGGGTACGCAGTATTTT
TRBV19,TRBJ1-1,-,once,CASSIGRILNTEAFF,TGTGCCAGTAGTATAGGTCGGATATTGAACACTGAAGCTTTCTTT
TRBV10-3,TRBJ2-3,-,once,CATSGVTTASTDTQYF,TGTGCCACCTCGGGGGTGACTACTGCTAGCACAGATACGCAGTATTTT
TRBV9,TRBJ1-1,-,medium-sized,CASSVVMWPEAFF,TGTGCCAGCAGCGTAGTGATGTGGCCTGAAGCTTTCTTT
TRBV6-5,TRBJ1-1,-,-,CASSSGGRNEAFF,TGTGCCAGCAGTTCGGGCGGGAGGAACGAAGCTTTCTTT
TRBV6-4,TRBJ1-5,TRBD1,-,CASSGGQGEDSNQPQHF,TGTGCCAGCAGTGGGGGACAGGGGGAGGATAGCAATCAGCCCCAGCATTTT
TRBV20-1,TRBJ2-3,-,-,CSADYTDTQYF,TGCAGTGCTGATTACACAGATACGCAGTATTTT
TRBV6-5,TRBJ1-2,-,-,CASSYAPTGGYGYTF,TGTGCCAGCAGCTACGCCCCGACAGGCGGGTATGGCTACACCTTC
TRBV11-2,TRBJ1-3,TRBD1,-,CASSEDRGRAGNTIYF,TGTGCCAGCAGCGAAGACAGGGGGCGCGCTGGAAACACCATATATTTT
TRBV6-5,TRBJ2-7,-,-,CASAPSSAGGWEQYF,TGTGCCAGCGCCCCTTCTAGCGCCGGTGGGTGGGAGCAGTACTTC
TRBV7-8,TRBJ2-5,-,-,CASSLASQKETQYF,TGTGCCAGCAGCTTAGCTTCGCAAAAAGAGACCCAGTACTTC
TRBV5-1,TRBJ1-1,TRBD1,once,CASSFRGGNTEAFF,TGCGCCAGCAGCTTCAGGGGGGGGAACACTGAAGCTTTCTTT
TRBV18,TRBJ1-1,-,-,CASSEGENTEAFF,TGTGCCAGCTCAGAGGGGGAGAACACTGAAGCTTTCTTT
TRBV7-6,TRBJ1-4,-,-,CASSLAGEAGAEKLFF,TGTGCCAGCAGCTTAGCTGGGGAGGCAGGGGCGGAAAAACTGTTTTTT
TRBV2,TRBJ1-1,-,-,CASTYEVETTEAFF,TGTGCCAGCACCTACGAGGTTGAGACAACTGAAGCTTTCTTT
TRBV10-1,TRBJ2-2,-,-,CASSESGRTNTGELFF,TGCGCCAGCAGTGAGTCCGGCCGAACGAACACCGGGGAGCTGTTTTTT
TRBV5-6,TRBJ2-2,-,-,CASSLVSPGGTGELFF,TGTGCCAGCAGCTTGGTGTCCCCCGGTGGGACCGGGGAGCTGTTTTTT
TRBV11-2,TRBJ2-1,TRBD2,-,CASSSRGGLAGLNEQFF,TGTGCCAGCAGCTCTAGGGGCGGACTAGCGGGGTTGAATGAGCAGTTCTTC
TRBV7-9,TRBJ2-2,TRBD1,-,CASSLDRVFSAGELFF,TGTGCCAGCAGCCTCGACAGGGTATTTTCAGCCGGGGAGCTGTTTTTT
TRBV6-1,TRBJ2-3,-,-,CASSELTNIQSDTQYF,TGTGCCAGCAGTGAACTAACGAATATCCAGTCAGATACGCAGTATTTT
TRBV18,TRBJ2-1,TRBD2,-,CASSPGTSGLNEQFF,TGTGCCAGCTCACCCGGGACTAGCGGGTTGAATGAGCAGTTCTTC
TRBV27,TRBJ1-1,-,-,CASSFQRNTEAFF,TGTGCCAGCAGTTTCCAGAGGAACACTGAAGCTTTCTTT
TRBV6-1,TRBJ1-2,TRBD1,-,CASRITGVSVDGYTF,TGTGCCAGCAGAATAACAGGGGTTTCTGTGGATGGCTACACCTTC
TRBV5-6,TRBJ2-7,TRBD2,-,CASYLGTSGLGEQYF,TGTGCCAGCTACTTGGGGACTAGCGGGTTAGGCGAGCAGTACTTC